Shown below are 13 T cell receptor beta chains from a single sample sequenced in a study of blood T cell repertoires in COVID-19. TCRdb's table, derived via immunoSEQ multiplex PCR, lists solely in-frame clones and lacks some. The sample has fewer than 250,000 clones; around four fifths are singletons. The sample consisted of peripheral blood. These TCRs come from a woman aged 45-65 years with active or convalescent COVID-19.

V gene TRBV6-1 combines with J gene TRBJ1-3; D remains unclear. Germline assignment: CDR1 MNHNS and CDR2 SASEGT. Trimming took off 3 bases at V and 0 bases at J, with 15 bases between the two ends. This CDR3 comprises 17 residues. The chain's CDR3 is CASSDRPRTSSGNTIYF. The CDR3 region has the DNA TGTGCCAGCAGTGACCGCCCACGGACTTCCTCTGGAAACACCATATATTTT.

V usage is TRBV4-1 and J usage is TRBJ2-2, with 8 bases aligning to TRBD2. Germline CDR1 is MGHRA and CDR2 is YSYEKL. Unmatched junction bases numbered 5, after V lost 7 bases and J lost 4 bases. The length of the CDR3 is 14 residues. The CDR3 region has the DNA TGCGCCAGCACCACCGCGGGGGGCACCGGGGAGCTGTTTTTT. The encoded protein is CASTTAGGTGELFF.

The chain couples TRBV6-1 to TRBJ2-3, with TRBD2 identical over 7 bases. Germline V gene data show CDR1 as MNHNS and CDR2 as SASEGT. This CDR3 has 17 amino acids. V lost 4 bases, J lost 1 base, and 11 bases stayed unmatched. The CDR3 loop reads CASSAWTSRVGTDTQYF. Written as DNA, the CDR3 is TGTGCCAGCAGTGCTTGGACTAGTAGGGTGGGCACAGATACGCAGTATTTT.

The chain uses TRBV10-3 and TRBJ2-2; the match to TRBD2 covers 13 bases. Per the germline V gene, CDR1 is ENHRY and CDR2 is SYGVKD. The CDR3 loop spans 18 amino acids. After removal of 3 bases from V and 5 bases from J, the junction contained 9 bases not matched to a gene. CDR3 region: CAISDSTSGRTRTGELFF. The CDR3 DNA sequence: TGTGCCATCAGTGACTCGACTAGCGGGAGGACGCGGACCGGGGAGCTGTTTTTT.

The V call is TRBV24-1, the J call TRBJ2-3; 9 bases line up with TRBD1. This CDR3 is built from 15 residues. Germline V CDR1 and CDR2: KGHDR, SFDVKD. V was clipped by 6 bases and J by 6 bases; unmatched bases: 9. The CDR3 coding sequence is TGTGCCACCAGTCCCACGGGACAGGGTGTGGATACGCAGTATTTT. It encodes CATSPTGQGVDTQYF.

V is TRBV15 and J is TRBJ2-3; D is undetermined. The V gene's germline CDR1 is LNHNV and CDR2 YYDKDF (reference sequence). The ends were cut back, 2 bases at V and 1 base at J, with 4 bases in the middle. This CDR3 is 13 amino acids long. CDR3 residues: CATSRQGTDTQYF. The CDR3 region has the DNA TGTGCCACCAGCAGACAGGGCACAGATACGCAGTATTTT.

This clone has at least ten counts. The genes are TRBV11-3 and TRBJ2-1; D gene uncertain. This CDR3 spans 14 amino acids. Trimming stripped 2 bases from V and 4 bases from J, with 9 bases between. The germline V gene encodes CDR1 SGHNT and CDR2 YENEEA. The CDR3 region is CASSLNGDYNEQFF. The CDR3 DNA is TGTGCCAGCAGCTTAAACGGTGATTACAATGAGCAGTTCTTC.

V usage is TRBV11-2 and J usage is TRBJ2-1; 8 bases are a match to TRBD2. The CDR3 consists of 15 residues. With 3 bases clipped from V and 8 bases from J, the junction kept 9 bases outside the gene matches. In germline, CDR1 is SGHAT, CDR2 FQNNGV. The DNA of the CDR3 is TGTGCCAGCAGCTTCTGGAGCGGGAGATCCGATGAGCAGTTCTTC. Translation: CASSFWSGRSDEQFF.

This chain joins TRBV29-1 and TRBJ1-1; D is perhaps TRBD1 (5 bases). The CDR3 sequence is 14 residues long. V lost 4 bases and J 5 bases, leaving 17 bases between the germline ends. In germline, CDR1 is SQVTM, CDR2 ANQGSEA. The CDR3 loop is CSVVGQGGRTEAFF. The CDR3 DNA reads as TGCAGCGTTGTCGGGCAGGGAGGAAGGACTGAAGCTTTCTTT.

The J gene is TRBJ1-5, the V gene TRBV5-1; 10 bases fit TRBD1. Unmatched junction bases numbered 8, after V lost 4 bases and J lost 7 bases. Germline V lookup: CDR1 SGHRS, CDR2 YFSETQ. The CDR3 has 15 residues. This chain's CDR3 is CASSATGQGSQPQHF. DNA for the CDR3: TGCGCCAGCAGCGCTACGGGACAGGGGAGCCAGCCCCAGCATTTT. The full variable domain, its missing parts supplied by reference TRBV5-1 and TRBJ1-5, is KAGVTQTPRYLIKTRGQQVTLSCSPISGHRSVSWYQQTPGQGLQFLFEYFSETQRNKGNFPGRFSGRQFSNSRSEMNVSTLELGDSALYLCASSATGQGSQPQHFGDGTRLSIL.

This clone was detected once. This chain joins TRBV28 and TRBJ2-1, with TRBD1 matching 12 bases. CDR3 length: 15 amino acids. V trimming: 5 bases; J trimming: 10 bases; junction bases outside the gene matches: 9. CDR1 is MDHEN, CDR2 SYDVKM, per germline. The CDR3: CASSGSGTGGQEQFF. CDR3 in DNA: TGTGCCAGCAGTGGCTCCGGGACAGGGGGCCAAGAGCAGTTCTTC.

The J gene is TRBJ1-1, the V gene TRBV10-2, with D hard to call. CDR1 is WSHSY and CDR2 is SAAADI in the germline V gene. Trimming removed 2 bases at V and 0 bases at J, with 19 bases between. The CDR3 loop spans 18 amino acids. The CDR3 nucleotides are TGCGCCAGCAGTGAGCTTTGGACGGGAACTCGGGTGAACACTGAAGCTTTCTTT. This translates into CASSELWTGTRVNTEAFF.

The rearrangement joins TRBV24-1 to TRBJ2-2; D not certain. Germline V gives CDR1 KGHDR, CDR2 SFDVKD. Trimming pared 4 bases from V and 7 bases from J, leaving 18 bases between. The CDR3 is made up of 16 amino acids. CDR3: CATSDPKASSVGELFF. CDR3 nucleotide sequence: TGTGCCACCAGTGACCCCAAGGCTAGTAGTGTCGGGGAGCTGTTTTTT.